A single sample gave rise to the 10 T cell receptor beta chains below, sequenced in a study of cytomegalovirus exposure and HLA in healthy donors. The PCR had 60 Vbeta and 13 Jbeta primers. Assay: immunoSEQ multiplex PCR; the TCRdb copy retains only in-frame clones and omits some. The sample carries 150,000 to 200,000 clones, approximately 80% recorded once. Sequenced material: PBMCs. These receptors all stem from a woman younger than 35 in good health and CMV-seropositive.

Of note for this clone: Compared with germline, one end of the junction differs, possibly owing to a read error. This chain links TRBV20-1 with TRBJ2-1; TRBD1 matches 7 bases. The CDR3 totals 11 residues. CDR1 is DFQATT and CDR2 is SNEGSKA in the germline V gene (reference sequence). Written as DNA, the CDR3 is TGCAGTGCCGAGGTACGACAGGGACAGATCTTC. This translates into CSAEVRQGQIF.

This clone was counted once. The chain recombines TRBV6-1 with TRBJ1-5, with D uncertain. CDR3 length equals 15 residues. Trimming removed 6 bases from V and 4 bases from J, with 16 bases in between. Germline CDR1 is MNHNS and CDR2 is SASEGT. Written as DNA, the CDR3 is TGTGCCAGCAGACAACAACCGGGTCTAAATCAGCCCCAGCATTTT. It yields the protein CASRQQPGLNQPQHF.

This clone was found a few times. At one of its ends the junction is not consistent with the germline gene, which may arise from a read error. The chain carries TRBV6-5 and TRBJ2-6, with a possible D match to TRBD2 (6 bases). The CDR3 is 15 amino acids. Germline V CDR1 and CDR2: MNHEY, SVGAGI. CDR3 in DNA: TGTGCCAGCAGTTCCGGGGAGGCTGGGGCCAACGGCCTGACTTTC. This codes for CASSSGEAGANGLTF.

The chain carries TRBV7-3 and TRBJ2-1; 12 bases map to TRBD2. The CDR3 spans 16 residues. CDR1 and CDR2 from the germline V gene are SGHTA and FQGTGA. V was pared by 0 bases and J by 6 bases, with 3 bases of the junction left unmatched. This CDR3 reads CASSLTGTSGLNEQFF. The DNA for the CDR3 is TGTGCCAGCAGCTTAACAGGGACTAGCGGGCTCAATGAGCAGTTCTTC. The variable domain in full, with the rest retrieved from reference TRBV7-3 and TRBJ2-1, is GAGVSQTPSNKVTEKGKYVELRCDPISGHTALYWYRQSLGQGPEFLIYFQGTGAADDSGLPNDRFFAVRPEGSVSTLKIQRTERGDSAVYLCASSLTGTSGLNEQFFGPGTRLTVL.

This chain joins TRBV2 and TRBJ2-7, with D possibly being TRBD1 (6 bases). Germline V gene sequence: CDR1 SNHLY, CDR2 FYNNEI. This CDR3 region has 13 residues. V was trimmed by 7 bases and J by 4 bases, leaving 14 bases between them. Here the CDR3 reads CASTKGEQYEQYV. CDR3 nucleotide sequence: TGTGCCAGCACAAAGGGGGAACAATACGAGCAGTACGTC.

About this clone: Other DNA sequences of this sample code for an identical CDR3. The V gene is TRBV7-2, the J gene TRBJ2-5; 8 bases are a match to TRBD2. CDR1 is SGHTA and CDR2 is FQGNSA in the germline V gene. This CDR3 has 14 residues. With V trimmed by 5 bases and J by 2 bases, 4 bases remained unmatched. CDR3 sequence (DNA): TGTGCCAGCAGCCTACTAGCGGCTCAAGAGACCCAGTACTTC. Its protein product is CASSLLAAQETQYF.

The V and J genes are TRBV7-9 and TRBJ2-3; 10 bases align to TRBD2. The CDR3 spans 15 residues. Germline trimming cut 4 bases from V and 2 bases from J; bases unmatched to any gene: 3. Germline loops: CDR1 SEHNR, CDR2 FQNEAQ (reference sequence). CDR3 protein: CASSSGLAVTDTQYF. The CDR3 DNA sequence: TGTGCCAGCAGCTCCGGACTAGCGGTCACAGATACGCAGTATTTT.

This clone showed up just a few times. The rearrangement links TRBV9 to TRBJ1-3; D is ambiguous. The V gene's germline CDR1 is SGDLS and CDR2 YYNGEE. The ends were cut back, 3 bases at V and 3 bases at J, with 7 bases in the middle. This CDR3 contains 13 residues. This CDR3 reads CASSGALGNTIYF. The CDR3 DNA is TGTGCCAGCAGCGGGGCACTTGGAAACACCATATATTTT.

This clone has just one count. This chain links TRBV27 with TRBJ1-6; TRBD1 aligns across 8 bases. The V gene end was trimmed by 3 bases and the J gene end by 9 bases; junction bases not matched to a gene: 1. Per germline, CDR1 MNHEY and CDR2 SMNVEV (reference sequence). The CDR3 runs to 13 residues. CDR3 amino acids: CASSFQGASPLHF. The CDR3, as DNA: TGTGCCAGCAGTTTTCAGGGGGCTTCACCCCTCCACTTT.

The chain combines TRBV12-5 with TRBJ2-5, with 12 bases lining up with TRBD2. CDR3 size: 15 residues. Unmatched junction bases numbered 1, after V lost 3 bases and J lost 2 bases. The germline V gene has CDR1 LGHNT and CDR2 FRNRAP. CDR3 residues: CASGFGLAGQETQYF. DNA of the CDR3: TGTGCTAGTGGTTTTGGACTAGCGGGACAAGAGACCCAGTACTTC.